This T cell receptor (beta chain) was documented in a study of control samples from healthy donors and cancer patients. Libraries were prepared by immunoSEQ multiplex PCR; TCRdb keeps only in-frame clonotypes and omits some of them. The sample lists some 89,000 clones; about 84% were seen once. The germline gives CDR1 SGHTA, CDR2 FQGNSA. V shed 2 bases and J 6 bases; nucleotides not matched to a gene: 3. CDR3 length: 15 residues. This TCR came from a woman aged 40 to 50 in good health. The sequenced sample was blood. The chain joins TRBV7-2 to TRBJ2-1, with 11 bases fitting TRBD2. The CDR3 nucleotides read TGTGCCAGCAGCTTATTTACTAGCGGGGGCAATGAGCAGTTCTTC. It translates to CASSLFTSGGNEQFF.